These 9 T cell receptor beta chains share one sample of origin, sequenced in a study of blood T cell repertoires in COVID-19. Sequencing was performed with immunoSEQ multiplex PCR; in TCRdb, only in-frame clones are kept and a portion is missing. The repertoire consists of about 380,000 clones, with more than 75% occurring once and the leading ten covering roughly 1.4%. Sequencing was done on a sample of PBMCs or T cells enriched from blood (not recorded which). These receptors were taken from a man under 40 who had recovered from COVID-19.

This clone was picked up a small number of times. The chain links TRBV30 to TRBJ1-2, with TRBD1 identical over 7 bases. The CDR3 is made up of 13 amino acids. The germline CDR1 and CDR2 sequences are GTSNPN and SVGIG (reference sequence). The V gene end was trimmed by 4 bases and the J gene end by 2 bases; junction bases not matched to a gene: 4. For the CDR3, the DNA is TGTGCCTGGACTGAGACAGGGAACTATGGCTACACCTTC. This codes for CAWTETGNYGYTF.

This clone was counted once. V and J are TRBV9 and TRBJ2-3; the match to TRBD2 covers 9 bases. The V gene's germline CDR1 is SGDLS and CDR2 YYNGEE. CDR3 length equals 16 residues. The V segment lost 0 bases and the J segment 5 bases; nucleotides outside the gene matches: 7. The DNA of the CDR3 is TGTGCCAGCAGCGTAGGTGGCGGGGGGGCGGTAGATACGCAGTATTTT. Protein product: CASSVGGGGAVDTQYF. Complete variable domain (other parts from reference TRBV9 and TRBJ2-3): DSGVTQTPKHLITATGQRVTLRCSPRSGDLSVYWYQQSLDQGLQFLIQYYNGEERAKGNILERFSAQQFPDLHSELNLSSLELGDSALYFCASSVGGGGAVDTQYFGPGTRLTVL.

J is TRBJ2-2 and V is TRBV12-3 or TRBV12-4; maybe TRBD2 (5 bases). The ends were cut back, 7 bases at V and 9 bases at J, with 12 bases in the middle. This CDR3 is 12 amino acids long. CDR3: CASTREGWELFF. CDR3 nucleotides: TGTGCCAGCACAAGAGAGGGTTGGGAGCTGTTTTTT.

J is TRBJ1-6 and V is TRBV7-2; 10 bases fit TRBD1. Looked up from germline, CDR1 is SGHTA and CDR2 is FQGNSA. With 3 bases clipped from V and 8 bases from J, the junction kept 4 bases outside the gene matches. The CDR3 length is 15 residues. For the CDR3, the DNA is TGTGCCAGCAGCTTCTTCGGACAGGGGGATTCACCCCTCCACTTT. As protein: CASSFFGQGDSPLHF.

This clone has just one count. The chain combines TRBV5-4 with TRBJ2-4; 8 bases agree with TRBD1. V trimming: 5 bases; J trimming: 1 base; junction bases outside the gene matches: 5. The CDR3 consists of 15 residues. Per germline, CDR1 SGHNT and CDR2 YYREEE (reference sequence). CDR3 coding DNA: TGTGCCAGCAGTCCGGACAGGGAGGCCAAAAACATTCAGTACTTC. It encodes CASSPDREAKNIQYF.

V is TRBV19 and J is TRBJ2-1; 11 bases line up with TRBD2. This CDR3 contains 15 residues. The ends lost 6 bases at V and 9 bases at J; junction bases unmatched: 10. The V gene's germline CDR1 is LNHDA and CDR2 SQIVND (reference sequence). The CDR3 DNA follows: TGTGCCAGTAGAACCACGACTAGCGGGACTGGTGAGCAGTTCTTC. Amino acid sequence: CASRTTTSGTGEQFF.

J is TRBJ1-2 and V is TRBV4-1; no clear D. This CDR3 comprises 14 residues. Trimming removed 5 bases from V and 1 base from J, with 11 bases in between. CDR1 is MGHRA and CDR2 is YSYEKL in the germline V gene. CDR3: CASSSATSNYGYTF. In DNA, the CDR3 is TGCGCCAGCAGCTCCGCGACAAGTAACTATGGCTACACCTTC.

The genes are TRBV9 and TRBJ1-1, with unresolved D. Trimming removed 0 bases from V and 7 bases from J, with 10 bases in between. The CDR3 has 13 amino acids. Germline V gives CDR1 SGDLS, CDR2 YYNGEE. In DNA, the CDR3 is TGTGCCAGCAGCGTAGATGCGGGCGGTGAAGCTTTCTTT. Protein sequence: CASSVDAGGEAFF.

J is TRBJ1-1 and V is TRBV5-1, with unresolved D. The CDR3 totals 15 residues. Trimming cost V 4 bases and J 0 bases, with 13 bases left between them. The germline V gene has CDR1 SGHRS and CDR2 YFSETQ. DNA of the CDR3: TGCGCCAGCAGCCCTCTGTCTCAGATGAACACTGAAGCTTTCTTT. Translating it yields CASSPLSQMNTEAFF.